This TCR beta chain was profiled in a study of CD8 T cells in ankylosing spondylitis. V dropped 5 bases and J dropped 9 bases, with 10 bases sitting between them. The CDR3 covers 11 residues. CDR1 and CDR2 (germline): ENHRY, SYGVKD. TCRdb processed the 5' RACE reads anew with MiXCR; each CDR3 protein has one entry. Here the sample spans 150,000 to 200,000 distinct CDR3 sequences, about a third being singletons. The source is a male donor with ankylosing spondylitis. Sequencing was carried out using synovial fluid, either unsorted or a sorted T cell fraction (not recorded which). The chain uses TRBV10-3 and TRBJ1-2; no clear D. The CDR3 DNA follows: TGTGCCATCAGTAGCGGGAATCGCTACACCTTC. It specifies CAISSGNRYTF.